The 10 T cell receptor beta chains below come from one sample, sequenced in a study of early T cells in non-severe SARS-CoV-2 infection. MiXCR, run by TCRdb on the 5' RACE reads, gives a single entry per CDR3 protein. The profile shows about 84,000 distinct CDR3 sequences, over 10% of them singletons. Material: whole blood. The receptors shown here come from an adult who was a healthcare worker with PCR-confirmed SARS-CoV-2 infection or an uninfected control (not recorded which).

This clonotype has ten or more counts. The rearrangement links TRBV20-1 to TRBJ2-7; D tentatively fits TRBD1 or TRBD2 (6 bases each). The CDR3 is 12 amino acids. Trimming removed 7 bases at V and 2 bases at J, with 12 bases between. Germline values: CDR1 DFQATT, CDR2 SNEGSKA (reference sequence). CDR3: CSGRGVTYEQYF. CDR3 nucleotides: TGCAGTGGAAGGGGGGTAACCTACGAGCAGTACTTC.

This clonotype was seen at least ten times. The chain employs TRBV20-1 and TRBJ2-1, with 7 bases lining up with TRBD2. CDR1 and CDR2 (germline): DFQATT, SNEGSKA (reference sequence). The V segment lost 5 bases and the J segment 3 bases; nucleotides outside the gene matches: 10. The CDR3 sequence is 15 residues long. Here the CDR3 DNA reads TGCAGTGCTGAGAGGCCAGGGAGGGTCTACAATGAGCAGTTCTTC. Amino acid sequence: CSAERPGRVYNEQFF.

There are many counts of this clonotype. The chain links TRBV29-1 to TRBJ2-1; the D gene is possibly TRBD2 (5 bases). Germline V lookup: CDR1 SQVTM, CDR2 ANQGSEA. The CDR3 has 14 amino acids. V was trimmed by 6 bases and J by 3 bases, leaving 15 bases between them. The CDR3 region is CSVLRVEDYNEQFF. As DNA, the CDR3 is TGCAGCGTCCTACGAGTGGAGGACTACAATGAGCAGTTCTTC.

For the CDR3, the DNA is TGCGCCAGCAGCCCGGGCGCCGGGGCCTACGAGCAGTACTTC. It codes for CASSPGAGAYEQYF. The genes are TRBV5-1 and TRBJ2-7; TRBD2 is a possible D gene (5 bases). Germline V CDR1 and CDR2: SGHRS, YFSETQ. The CDR3 length is 14 residues. Trimming cost V 4 bases and J 2 bases, with 13 bases left between them.

This clonotype was counted only a few times. This chain joins TRBV19 and TRBJ2-2, with D possibly TRBD1 on 6 matching bases. V was shortened by 11 bases and J by 5 bases, with 15 bases between the two germline ends. Germline CDR1 is LNHDA and CDR2 is SQIVND (reference sequence). The CDR3 covers 13 residues. As DNA, the CDR3 is TGTGCCGGCAGGGGTTCCCTAACCGGGGAGCTGTTTTTT. Protein sequence: CAGRGSLTGELFF.

The V call is TRBV28, the J call TRBJ1-2; D is unclear. Germline assignment: CDR1 MDHEN and CDR2 SYDVKM. The CDR3 runs to 12 residues. Trimming removed 2 bases from V and 5 bases from J, with 6 bases in between. The CDR3 region is CASSLATYGYTF. The CDR3 nucleotides read TGTGCCAGCAGTTTAGCTACATATGGCTACACCTTC.

This clonotype was seen a handful of times. The chain links TRBV20-1 to TRBJ1-2, with 7 bases matching TRBD1. The CDR3 spans 13 residues. The V segment lost 3 bases and the J segment 4 bases; nucleotides outside the gene matches: 5. Per the germline V gene, CDR1 is DFQATT and CDR2 is SNEGSKA (reference sequence). Written as DNA, the CDR3 is TGCAGTGCTAGGGTTAGACAGGGCTATGGCTACACCTTC. Encoded protein: CSARVRQGYGYTF.

This clonotype was counted only a few times. The rearrangement joins TRBV20-1 to TRBJ1-2; 7 bases align to TRBD1. From germline, CDR1 is DFQATT and CDR2 SNEGSKA (reference sequence). The V gene end was trimmed by 2 bases and the J gene end by 4 bases; junction bases not matched to a gene: 7. This CDR3 has 14 residues. CDR3 nucleotide sequence: TGCAGTGCTAGACGCAGGGGGTTAGGCTATGGCTACACCTTC. It yields the protein CSARRRGLGYGYTF.

This clonotype was seen at least ten times. The chain couples TRBV11-2 to TRBJ1-5, with no clear D. This CDR3 has 13 residues. Germline V CDR1 and CDR2: SGHAT, FQNNGV. V was pared by 5 bases and J by 6 bases, with 11 bases between. CDR3 amino acids: CASSRVRGQPQHF. The CDR3, as DNA: TGTGCCAGCAGCCGGGTTAGAGGTCAGCCCCAGCATTTT.

There are many counts of this clonotype. The gene calls are TRBV5-1 and TRBJ1-3, with no clear D. The CDR3 is 15 residues long. Germline CDR1 reads SGHRS; CDR2 reads YFSETQ. V lost 7 bases and J 0 bases, leaving 14 bases between the germline ends. In DNA, the CDR3 is TGCGCCAGCTCGGCTCAGGCACCCTCTGGAAACACCATATATTTT. This encodes CASSAQAPSGNTIYF.